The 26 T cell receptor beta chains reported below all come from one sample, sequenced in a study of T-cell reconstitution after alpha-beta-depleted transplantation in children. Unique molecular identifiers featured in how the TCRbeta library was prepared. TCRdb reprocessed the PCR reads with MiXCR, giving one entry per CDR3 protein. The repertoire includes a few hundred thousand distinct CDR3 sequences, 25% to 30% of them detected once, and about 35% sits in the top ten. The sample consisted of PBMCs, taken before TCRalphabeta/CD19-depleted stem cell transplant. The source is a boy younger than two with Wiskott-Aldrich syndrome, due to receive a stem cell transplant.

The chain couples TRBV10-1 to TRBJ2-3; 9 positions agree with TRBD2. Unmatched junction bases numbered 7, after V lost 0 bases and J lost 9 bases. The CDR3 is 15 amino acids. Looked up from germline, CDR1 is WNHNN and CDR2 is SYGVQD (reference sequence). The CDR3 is CASSESGGRAWTQYF. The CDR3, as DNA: TGCGCCAGCAGTGAGTCCGGCGGGAGGGCATGGACGCAGTATTTT.

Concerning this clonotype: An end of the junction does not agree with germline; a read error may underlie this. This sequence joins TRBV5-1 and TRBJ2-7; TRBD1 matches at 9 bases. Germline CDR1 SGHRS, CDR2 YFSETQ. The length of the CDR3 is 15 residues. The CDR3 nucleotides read TGTGCCAGCAGTTTGGGACAGGGAGGTGGCTACGAGCAGTACTTC. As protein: CASSLGQGGGYEQYF.

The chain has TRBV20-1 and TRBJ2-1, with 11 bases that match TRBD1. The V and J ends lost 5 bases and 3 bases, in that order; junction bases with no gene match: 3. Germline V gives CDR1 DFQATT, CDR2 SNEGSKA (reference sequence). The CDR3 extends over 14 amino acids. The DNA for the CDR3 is TGCAGTGCTTCCGGGACAGGGGGCTACAATGAGCAGTTCTTC. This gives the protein CSASGTGGYNEQFF.

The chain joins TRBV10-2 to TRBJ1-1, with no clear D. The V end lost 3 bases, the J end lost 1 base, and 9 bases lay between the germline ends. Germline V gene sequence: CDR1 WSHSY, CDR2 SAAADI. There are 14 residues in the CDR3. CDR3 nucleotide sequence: TGCGCCAGCAGTGATTATGGGGAGAACACTGAAGCTTTCTTT. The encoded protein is CASSDYGENTEAFF.

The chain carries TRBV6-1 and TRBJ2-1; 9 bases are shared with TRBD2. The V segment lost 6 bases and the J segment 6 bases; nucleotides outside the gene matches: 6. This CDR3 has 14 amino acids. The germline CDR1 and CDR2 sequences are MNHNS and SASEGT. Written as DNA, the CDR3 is TGTGCCAGCAGGGGTAGCGGGAGACCCAATGAGCAGTTCTTC. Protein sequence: CASRGSGRPNEQFF.

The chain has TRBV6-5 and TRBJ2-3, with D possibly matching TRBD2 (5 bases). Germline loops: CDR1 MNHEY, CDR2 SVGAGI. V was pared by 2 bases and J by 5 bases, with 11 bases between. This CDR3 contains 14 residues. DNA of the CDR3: TGTGCCAGCAGTTACGGGAGTGGGGTAGATACGCAGTATTTT. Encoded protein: CASSYGSGVDTQYF.

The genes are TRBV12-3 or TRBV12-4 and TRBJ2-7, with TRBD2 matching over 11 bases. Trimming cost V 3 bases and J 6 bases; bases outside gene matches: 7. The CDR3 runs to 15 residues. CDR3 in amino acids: CASSLASGRRVEQYF. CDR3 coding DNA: TGTGCCAGCAGTTTGGCTAGCGGGAGGCGAGTCGAGCAGTACTTC.

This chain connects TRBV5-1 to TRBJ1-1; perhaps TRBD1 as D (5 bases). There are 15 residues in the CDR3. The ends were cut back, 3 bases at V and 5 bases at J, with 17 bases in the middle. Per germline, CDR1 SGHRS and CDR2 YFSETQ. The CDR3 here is CASSSGLGGVTEAFF. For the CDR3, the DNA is TGCGCCAGCAGCTCCGGGCTGGGAGGGGTTACTGAAGCTTTCTTT.

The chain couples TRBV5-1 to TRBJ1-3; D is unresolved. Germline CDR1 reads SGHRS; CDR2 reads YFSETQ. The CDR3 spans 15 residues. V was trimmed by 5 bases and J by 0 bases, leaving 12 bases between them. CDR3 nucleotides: TGCGCCAGCAGGTTGAGCTGGGTCTCTGGAAACACCATATATTTT. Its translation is CASRLSWVSGNTIYF. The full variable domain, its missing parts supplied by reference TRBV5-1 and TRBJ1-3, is KAGVTQTPRYLIKTRGQQVTLSCSPISGHRSVSWYQQTPGQGLQFLFEYFSETQRNKGNFPGRFSGRQFSNSRSEMNVSTLELGDSALYLCASRLSWVSGNTIYFGEGSWLTVV.

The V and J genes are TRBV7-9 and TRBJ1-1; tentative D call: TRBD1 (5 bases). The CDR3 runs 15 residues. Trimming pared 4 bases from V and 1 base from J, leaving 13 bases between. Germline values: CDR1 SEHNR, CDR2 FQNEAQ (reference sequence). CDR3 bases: TGTGCCAGCAGCTCCCCCCACGACAGGAACACTGAAGCTTTCTTT. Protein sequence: CASSSPHDRNTEAFF.

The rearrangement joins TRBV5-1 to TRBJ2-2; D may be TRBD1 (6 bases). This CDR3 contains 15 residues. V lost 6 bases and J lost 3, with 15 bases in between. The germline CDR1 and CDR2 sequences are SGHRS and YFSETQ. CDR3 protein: CASKGESVDTGELFF. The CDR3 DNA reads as TGCGCCAGCAAGGGGGAATCGGTGGACACCGGGGAGCTGTTTTTT.

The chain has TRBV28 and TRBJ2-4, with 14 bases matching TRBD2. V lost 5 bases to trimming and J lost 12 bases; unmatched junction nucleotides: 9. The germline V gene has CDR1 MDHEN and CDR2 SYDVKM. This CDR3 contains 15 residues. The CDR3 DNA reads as TGTGCCAGCAGTCCCCGACTAGCGGGAGGGCCGACTCAGTACTTC. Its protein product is CASSPRLAGGPTQYF.

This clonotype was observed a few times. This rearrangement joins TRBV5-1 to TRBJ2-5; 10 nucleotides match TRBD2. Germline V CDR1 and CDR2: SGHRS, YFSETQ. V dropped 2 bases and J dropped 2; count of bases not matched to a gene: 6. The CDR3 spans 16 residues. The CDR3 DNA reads TGCGCCAGCAGCTTTGGACTAGCGGAGCTTCAAGAGACCCAGTACTTC. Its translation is CASSFGLAELQETQYF.

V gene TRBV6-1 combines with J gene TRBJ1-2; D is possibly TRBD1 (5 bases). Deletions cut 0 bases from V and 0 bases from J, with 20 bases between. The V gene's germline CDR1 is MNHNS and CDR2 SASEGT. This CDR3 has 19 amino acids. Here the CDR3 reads CASSEALRPITTANYGYTF. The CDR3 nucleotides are TGTGCCAGCAGTGAAGCGCTAAGACCTATAACGACAGCTAACTATGGCTACACCTTC.

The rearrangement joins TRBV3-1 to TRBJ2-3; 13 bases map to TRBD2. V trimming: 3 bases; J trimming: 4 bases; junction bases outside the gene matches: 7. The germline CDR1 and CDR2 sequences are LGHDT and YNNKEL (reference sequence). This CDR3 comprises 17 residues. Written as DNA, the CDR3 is TGTGCCAGCAGCCACCCCGACGGACTAGCGGGGGCAGATACGCAGTATTTT. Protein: CASSHPDGLAGADTQYF.

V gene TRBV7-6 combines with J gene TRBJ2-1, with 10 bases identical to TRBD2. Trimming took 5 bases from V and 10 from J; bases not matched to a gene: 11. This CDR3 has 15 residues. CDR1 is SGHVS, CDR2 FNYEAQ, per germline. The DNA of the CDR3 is TGTGCCAGCAGCCATCTAGCGGGAGAGGTCGGGGAGCAGTTCTTC. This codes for CASSHLAGEVGEQFF.

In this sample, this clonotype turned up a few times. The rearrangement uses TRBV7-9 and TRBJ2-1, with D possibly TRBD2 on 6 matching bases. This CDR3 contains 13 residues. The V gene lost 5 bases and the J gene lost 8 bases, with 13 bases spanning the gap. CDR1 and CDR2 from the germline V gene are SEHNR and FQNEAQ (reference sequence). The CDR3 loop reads CASSPRGSDEQFF. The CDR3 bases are TGTGCCAGCAGCCCACGGGGGAGCGATGAGCAGTTCTTC.

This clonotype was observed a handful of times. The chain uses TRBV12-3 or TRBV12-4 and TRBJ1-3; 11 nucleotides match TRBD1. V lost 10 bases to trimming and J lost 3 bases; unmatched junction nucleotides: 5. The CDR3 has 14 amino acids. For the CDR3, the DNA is TGTGCCACGGGACAGGGGGTTATTGGAAACACCATATATTTT. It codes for CATGQGVIGNTIYF.

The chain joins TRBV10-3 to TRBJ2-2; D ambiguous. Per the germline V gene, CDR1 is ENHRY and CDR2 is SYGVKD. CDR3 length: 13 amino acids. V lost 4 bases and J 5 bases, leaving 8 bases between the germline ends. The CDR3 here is CAISVVDTGELFF. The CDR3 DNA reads TGTGCCATCAGTGTAGTGGATACCGGGGAGCTGTTTTTT.

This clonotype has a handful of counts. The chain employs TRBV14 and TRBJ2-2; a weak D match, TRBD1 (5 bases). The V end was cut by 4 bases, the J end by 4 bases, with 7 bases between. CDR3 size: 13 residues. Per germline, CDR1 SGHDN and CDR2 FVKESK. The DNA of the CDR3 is TGTGCCAGCAGCCCAGGGATCACCGGGGAGCTGTTTTTT. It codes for CASSPGITGELFF.

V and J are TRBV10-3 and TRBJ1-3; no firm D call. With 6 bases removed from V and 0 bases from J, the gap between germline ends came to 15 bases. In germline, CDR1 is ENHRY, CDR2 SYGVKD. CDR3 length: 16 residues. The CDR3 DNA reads TGTGCCATCAGCGGTGGGCACCTCTACTCTGGAAACACCATATATTTT. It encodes CAISGGHLYSGNTIYF.

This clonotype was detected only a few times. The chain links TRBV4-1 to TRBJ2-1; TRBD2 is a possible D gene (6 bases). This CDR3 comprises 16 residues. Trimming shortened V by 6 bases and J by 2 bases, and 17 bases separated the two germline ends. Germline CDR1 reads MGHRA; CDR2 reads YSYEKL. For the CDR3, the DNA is TGCGCCAGCAGGCCGTCCGGGACTGGGGCCTACAATGAGCAGTTCTTC. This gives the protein CASRPSGTGAYNEQFF.

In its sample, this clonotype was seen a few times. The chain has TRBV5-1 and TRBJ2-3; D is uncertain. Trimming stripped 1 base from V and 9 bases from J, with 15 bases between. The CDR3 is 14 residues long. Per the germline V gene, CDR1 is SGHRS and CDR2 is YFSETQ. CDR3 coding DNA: TGCGCCAGCAGCTTGAGTAGGCCAGCGAACACGCAGTATTTT. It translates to CASSLSRPANTQYF.

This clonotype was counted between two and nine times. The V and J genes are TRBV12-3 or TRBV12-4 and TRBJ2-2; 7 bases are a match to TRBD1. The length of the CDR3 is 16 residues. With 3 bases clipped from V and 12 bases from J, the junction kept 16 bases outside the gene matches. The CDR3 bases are TGTGCCAGCAGTTTTAGTCCGGGACAGCTTCCGGGAAAGCTGTTTTTT. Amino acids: CASSFSPGQLPGKLFF.

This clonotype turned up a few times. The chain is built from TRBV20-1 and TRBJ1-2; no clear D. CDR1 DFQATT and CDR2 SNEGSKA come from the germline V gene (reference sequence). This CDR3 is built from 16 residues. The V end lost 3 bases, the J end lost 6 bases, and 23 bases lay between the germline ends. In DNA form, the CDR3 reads TGCAGTGCTAGGGAGAATAATGTCGGGGAGTGGAATGGCTACACCTTC. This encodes CSARENNVGEWNGYTF.

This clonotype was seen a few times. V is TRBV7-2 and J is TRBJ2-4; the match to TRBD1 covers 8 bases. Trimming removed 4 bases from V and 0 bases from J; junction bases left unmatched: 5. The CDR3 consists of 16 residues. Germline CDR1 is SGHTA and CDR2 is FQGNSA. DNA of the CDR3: TGTGCCAGCAGCTCAACAGGGGGAACAGCCAAAAACATTCAGTACTTC. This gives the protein CASSSTGGTAKNIQYF.